This T cell receptor beta chain derives from a study of T cell changes during pregnancy in multiple sclerosis. The repertoire was sequenced with immunoSEQ multiplex PCR; TCRdb's copy has only in-frame clones and lacks some. The sample shows around 40,000 clones, just over 90% of them seen only once. The CDR3 totals 14 residues. Germline trimming cut 4 bases from V and 7 bases from J; bases unmatched to any gene: 7. The germline gives CDR1 SGHRS, CDR2 YFSETQ. The chain couples TRBV5-1 to TRBJ1-2; TRBD1 agrees at 10 bases. This receptor was obtained from a female donor with multiple sclerosis, enrolled in a pregnancy study. The specimen was CD4+ T cells from peripheral blood mononuclear cells, collected in the third trimester of pregnancy. DNA of the CDR3: TGCGCCAGCAGCCCGACAGGGGGCGGAGTTGGCTACACCTTC. Translation gives CASSPTGGGVGYTF. Using reference TRBV5-1 and TRBJ1-2 for the parts outside the CDR3, the full variable domain is KAGVTQTPRYLIKTRGQQVTLSCSPISGHRSVSWYQQTPGQGLQFLFEYFSETQRNKGNFPGRFSGRQFSNSRSEMNVSTLELGDSALYLCASSPTGGGVGYTFGSGTRLTVV.